Listed here are 32 T cell receptor beta chains from one sample, sequenced in a study of blood T cell repertoires in COVID-19. Profiled with immunoSEQ multiplex PCR; TCRdb holds only in-frame clones, not every one. The sample yields under 200,000 clones, roughly 91% seen once. The sequenced material came from peripheral blood. Receptor source: a man aged 35-49 years with active or convalescent COVID-19.

This chain connects TRBV2 to TRBJ2-5, with 9 bases that match TRBD2. The germline gives CDR1 SNHLY, CDR2 FYNNEI. This CDR3 has 12 amino acids. J gave up 8 bases and V 6 bases, and 4 bases lay outside the gene matches. The chain's CDR3 is CASRSSGITQYF. The DNA for the CDR3 is TGTGCCAGCAGGTCTAGCGGGATTACCCAGTACTTC.

A note on this clone: Compared with germline, one end of the junction differs, possibly owing to a read error. The J gene is TRBJ2-5, the V gene TRBV7-7; D might be TRBD1 (6 bases). This CDR3 is built from 15 residues. Germline values: CDR1 SSHAT, CDR2 FNYEAQ (reference sequence). The CDR3 nucleotides are TGTGCTAGCAGCTCGCTAACAGGGTTCGGAGAGACCCAGTACTTC. Encoded protein: CASSSLTGFGETQYF.

This clone was observed a single time. The chain employs TRBV27 and TRBJ2-2, with TRBD2 as a possible D gene (6 bases). CDR1 MNHEY and CDR2 SMNVEV come from the germline V gene (reference sequence). CDR3 size: 14 residues. The germline V and J ends were trimmed by 3 bases and 6 bases, with 11 bases remaining between them. The CDR3 DNA sequence: TGTGCCAGCAGTTTTCTCTCTAGCGCCGGGGAGCTGTTTTTT. It encodes CASSFLSSAGELFF.

V is TRBV9 and J is TRBJ1-1; no clear D gene. This CDR3 is 13 amino acids long. Per germline, CDR1 SGDLS and CDR2 YYNGEE. Trimming left V 0 bases short and J 0 bases short, with 3 bases between. The chain's CDR3 is CASSVAMNTEAFF. Written as DNA, the CDR3 is TGTGCCAGCAGCGTAGCTATGAACACTGAAGCTTTCTTT.

The chain links TRBV30 to TRBJ2-7; 7 nucleotides align to TRBD2. There are 17 residues in the CDR3. V lost 1 base, J lost 0 bases, and 12 bases stayed unmatched. The germline gives CDR1 GTSNPN, CDR2 SVGIG (reference sequence). As DNA, the CDR3 is TGTGCCTGGAGTGACAATTTTCTAGCGGACTCCTCCTACGAGCAGTACTTC. This encodes CAWSDNFLADSSYEQYF.

Here the CDR3 DNA reads TGCGCCAGCAGCCCACTGGAGGCCTCCTACGAGCAGTACTTC. Translating gives CASSPLEASYEQYF. The rearrangement links TRBV4-1 to TRBJ2-7, with D possibly being TRBD2 (5 bases). The CDR3 is made up of 14 amino acids. Germline V gene data show CDR1 as MGHRA and CDR2 as YSYEKL. With 4 bases removed from V and 0 bases from J, the gap between germline ends came to 10 bases.

The chain is built from TRBV3-1 (or the pseudogene TRBV3-2) and TRBJ1-1; no definite D call. Looked up from germline, CDR1 is LGHDT and CDR2 is YNNKEL (reference sequence). V was pared by 1 base and J by 9 bases, with 18 bases between. The CDR3 is 15 residues long. CDR3 in amino acids: CASSQGGRWLVQAFF. CDR3 DNA: TGTGCCAGCAGCCAAGGCGGCCGGTGGCTGGTCCAAGCTTTCTTT.

V is TRBV5-4 and J is TRBJ1-1; 9 bases fit TRBD1. V lost 4 bases to trimming and J lost 5 bases; unmatched junction nucleotides: 6. Germline CDR1 is SGHNT and CDR2 is YYREEE (reference sequence). The CDR3 is 14 residues long. DNA for the CDR3: TGTGCCAGCAGCCCACAGGGGGCTAAGACTGAAGCTTTCTTT. Its translation is CASSPQGAKTEAFF.

The chain recombines TRBV27 with TRBJ2-2; D is unresolved. Germline loops: CDR1 MNHEY, CDR2 SMNVEV (reference sequence). V lost 1 base and J 2 bases, leaving 8 bases between the germline ends. The CDR3 is 15 amino acids. CDR3 coding DNA: TGTGCCAGCAGTTTATTACCAGGCAACACCGGGGAGCTGTTTTTT. It is translated as CASSLLPGNTGELFF.

J is TRBJ2-7 and V is TRBV7-9, with D maybe TRBD1 (6 bases). CDR3 length: 16 amino acids. The V gene lost 5 bases and the J gene lost 2 bases, with 19 bases spanning the gap. Germline CDR1 and CDR2: SEHNR and FQNEAQ (reference sequence). This CDR3 is CASSSPEQGFPYEQYF. CDR3 DNA sequence: TGTGCCAGCAGCAGCCCAGAACAGGGCTTCCCCTACGAGCAGTACTTC.

The chain recombines TRBV28 with TRBJ1-6, with D possibly TRBD1 on 6 matching bases. CDR1 is MDHEN, CDR2 SYDVKM, per germline. This CDR3 contains 18 residues. The ends were cut back, 3 bases at V and 6 bases at J, with 21 bases in the middle. As DNA, the CDR3 is TGTGCCAGCAGTTTTCGATTACCAGGGGTATTTAGTAATTCACCCCTCCACTTT. This encodes CASSFRLPGVFSNSPLHF.

The chain joins TRBV7-9 to TRBJ1-2, with D uncertain. From germline, CDR1 is SEHNR and CDR2 FQNEAQ (reference sequence). The CDR3 totals 16 residues. V lost 0 bases, J lost 7 bases, and 18 bases lay in between. CDR3 sequence (DNA): TGTGCCAGCAGCTTAGCGGGTAGCAGTCGTATAGGTGGCTACACCTTC. Amino acids: CASSLAGSSRIGGYTF.

This clone has a single count. V is TRBV6-5 and J is TRBJ2-7; TRBD2 aligns across 9 bases. The CDR3 has 15 amino acids. The germline V gene has CDR1 MNHEY and CDR2 SVGAGI. Trimming removed 1 base from V and 3 bases from J; junction bases left unmatched: 4. This CDR3 is CASSYLGSGSYEQYF. The DNA of the CDR3 is TGTGCCAGCAGTTACTTAGGTAGCGGGAGCTACGAGCAGTACTTC.

This chain links TRBV9 with TRBJ2-1; D might be TRBD2 (6 bases). Germline CDR1 is SGDLS and CDR2 is YYNGEE. V lost 0 bases to trimming and J lost 2 bases, with 9 bases between them. This CDR3 has 15 amino acids. The DNA of the CDR3 is TGTGCCAGCAGCGTAGATGGGGGGACCTACAATGAGCAGTTCTTC. Translation gives CASSVDGGTYNEQFF. The full variable domain, in which reference TRBV9 and TRBJ2-1 provide the parts outside the CDR3, is DSGVTQTPKHLITATGQRVTLRCSPRSGDLSVYWYQQSLDQGLQFLIQYYNGEERAKGNILERFSAQQFPDLHSELNLSSLELGDSALYFCASSVDGGTYNEQFFGPGTRLTVL.

V usage is TRBV29-1 and J usage is TRBJ2-7; TRBD2 might be the D (6 bases). Trimming took 4 bases from V and 2 from J, leaving 15 bases between them. The germline V gene encodes CDR1 SQVTM and CDR2 ANQGSEA. The CDR3 has 14 amino acids. This CDR3 reads CSVGTISWPYEQYF. CDR3 DNA sequence: TGCAGCGTTGGGACTATTAGCTGGCCCTACGAGCAGTACTTC.

The chain carries TRBV28 and TRBJ1-2; unclear D gene. The V gene's germline CDR1 is MDHEN and CDR2 SYDVKM. Trimming took off 4 bases at V and 3 bases at J, with 18 bases between the two ends. This CDR3 region has 16 residues. The CDR3 loop reads CASSYDITPQYYGYTF. CDR3 sequence (DNA): TGTGCCAGCAGTTATGACATCACCCCACAGTACTATGGCTACACCTTC.

V is TRBV7-2 and J is TRBJ2-1; D is uncertain. This CDR3 is 11 amino acids long. V was pared by 5 bases and J by 7 bases, with 6 bases between. Germline V gives CDR1 SGHTA, CDR2 FQGNSA. The CDR3 loop is CASSGLNEQFF. CDR3 DNA sequence: TGTGCCAGCAGCGGGCTTAATGAGCAGTTCTTC. The full variable domain, in which reference TRBV7-2 and TRBJ2-1 provide the parts outside the CDR3, is GAGVSQSPSNKVTEKGKDVELRCDPISGHTALYWYRQSLGQGLEFLIYFQGNSAPDKSGLPSDRFSAERTGGSVSTLTIQRTQQEDSAVYLCASSGLNEQFFGPGTRLTVL.

The gene calls are TRBV4-1 and TRBJ1-2; the D is unclear. This CDR3 spans 14 amino acids. Germline CDR1 MGHRA, CDR2 YSYEKL. Trimming shortened V by 3 bases and J by 8 bases, and 16 bases separated the two germline ends. Written as DNA, the CDR3 is TGCGCCAGCAGCCAGATCCTTGCGGTAGGCGGCTACACCTTC. Protein sequence: CASSQILAVGGYTF.

The gene calls are TRBV5-1 and TRBJ2-1; D perhaps matches TRBD2 (6 bases). The CDR3 length is 14 residues. The germline gives CDR1 SGHRS, CDR2 YFSETQ. V was shortened by 1 base and J by 7 bases, with 12 bases between the two germline ends. CDR3 nucleotide sequence: TGCGCCAGCAGCTTGACGGGGGTTAGGAATGAGCAGTTCTTC. Translated: CASSLTGVRNEQFF.

The chain recombines TRBV4-2 with TRBJ2-7; TRBD1 matches at 8 bases. V lost 1 base to trimming and J lost 2 bases; unmatched junction nucleotides: 7. Germline CDR1 LGHNA, CDR2 YNFKEQ. CDR3 size: 16 residues. DNA of the CDR3: TGTGCCAGCAGCCAAGGGGACAGGCAAGCCCCCTACGAGCAGTACTTC. Residues: CASSQGDRQAPYEQYF.

The rearrangement joins TRBV19 to TRBJ1-5; a weak D match, TRBD1 (6 bases). CDR1 LNHDA and CDR2 SQIVND come from the germline V gene (reference sequence). The CDR3 consists of 15 residues. The ends were cut back, 5 bases at V and 1 base at J, with 12 bases in the middle. Here the CDR3 DNA reads TGTGCCAGTAGTCGACAGGCGCAGAGCAATCAGCCCCAGCATTTT. Its protein is CASSRQAQSNQPQHF.

The V call is TRBV11-3, the J call TRBJ2-2; D uncertain. The CDR3 sequence is 14 residues long. CDR1 is SGHNT, CDR2 YENEEA, per germline. The ends were cut back, 3 bases at V and 4 bases at J, with 9 bases in the middle. CDR3 coding DNA: TGTGCCAGCAGCTTTAATCAGTTCACCGGGGAGCTGTTTTTT. Protein sequence: CASSFNQFTGELFF.

The rearrangement links TRBV28 to TRBJ2-7; 8 bases map to TRBD1. Germline assignment: CDR1 MDHEN and CDR2 SYDVKM. This CDR3 has 15 residues. Trimming took 6 bases from V and 5 from J; bases not matched to a gene: 12. The CDR3 DNA follows: TGTGCCAGCAGCACTCTGAGGACAGGGATCCACGAGCAGTACTTC. This translates into CASSTLRTGIHEQYF.

This chain links TRBV3-1 (or the pseudogene TRBV3-2) with TRBJ1-5, with 9 bases matching TRBD1. The CDR3 totals 15 residues. From germline, CDR1 is LGHDT and CDR2 YNNKEL (reference sequence). With 4 bases clipped from V and 6 bases from J, the junction kept 7 bases outside the gene matches. CDR3 protein: CASSPRDRAAQPQHF. In DNA form, the CDR3 reads TGTGCCAGCAGCCCCCGGGACAGGGCGGCTCAGCCCCAGCATTTT.

The chain recombines TRBV12-3 or TRBV12-4 with TRBJ1-4; 7 nucleotides agree with TRBD1. CDR3 size: 13 residues. The V segment lost 6 bases and the J segment 3 bases; nucleotides outside the gene matches: 1. The CDR3 here is CASRTGPNEKLFF. Written as DNA, the CDR3 is TGTGCCAGCAGGACAGGGCCTAATGAAAAACTGTTTTTT.

The chain links TRBV28 to TRBJ1-6, with TRBD1 matching 7 bases. V dropped 5 bases and J dropped 6; count of bases not matched to a gene: 4. Germline-derived CDR1 and CDR2 are MDHEN and SYDVKM. The CDR3 consists of 14 residues. The CDR3 here is CASSTGTVNSPLHF. The CDR3 nucleotides read TGTGCCAGCAGTACGGGGACAGTTAATTCACCCCTCCACTTT.

The chain carries TRBV5-1 and TRBJ1-6, with 7 bases identical to TRBD1. In germline, CDR1 is SGHRS, CDR2 YFSETQ. V gave up 4 bases and J gave up 4 bases; unmatched junction bases: 8. The CDR3 is 16 residues long. The chain's CDR3 is CASSPLAGGYNSPLHF. The CDR3 DNA reads TGCGCCAGCAGCCCCCTCGCAGGGGGTTATAATTCACCCCTCCACTTT.

V and J are TRBV4-1 and TRBJ1-2, with 8 bases lining up with TRBD1. Per germline, CDR1 MGHRA and CDR2 YSYEKL. J was trimmed by 5 bases and V by 4 bases; bases with no gene match: 9. The CDR3 is 15 amino acids. This CDR3 reads CASSLLPGQEYGYTF. The CDR3 bases are TGCGCCAGCAGCCTCTTACCGGGACAGGAATATGGCTACACCTTC.

This rearrangement joins TRBV7-9 to TRBJ1-2; 7 bases match TRBD1. The CDR3 covers 18 residues. The V gene end was trimmed by 5 bases and the J gene end by 2 bases; junction bases not matched to a gene: 17. CDR1 is SEHNR and CDR2 is FQNEAQ in the germline V gene (reference sequence). CDR3 residues: CASSLQGQRGNSNYGYTF. For the CDR3, the DNA is TGTGCCAGCAGCCTACAGGGACAGCGGGGGAATTCGAACTATGGCTACACCTTC.

The chain has TRBV19 and TRBJ1-5; TRBD1 agrees at 9 bases. Germline V gene sequence: CDR1 LNHDA, CDR2 SQIVND (reference sequence). V dropped 4 bases and J dropped 0; count of bases not matched to a gene: 7. The CDR3 covers 17 residues. The CDR3 is CASSRIRTGVSNQPQHF. For the CDR3, the DNA is TGTGCCAGTAGTAGAATTAGGACAGGGGTTAGCAATCAGCCCCAGCATTTT. Drawing the rest from reference TRBV19 and TRBJ1-5, the complete variable domain is DGGITQSPKYLFRKEGQNVTLSCEQNLNHDAMYWYRQDPGQGLRLIYYSQIVNDFQKGDIAEGYSVSREKKESFPLTVTSAQKNPTAFYLCASSRIRTGVSNQPQHFGDGTRLSIL.

The rearrangement uses TRBV2 and TRBJ1-5; TRBD1 agrees at 9 bases. The CDR3 is made up of 14 amino acids. V lost 4 bases and J lost 2; bases outside the gene matches: 0. Germline V gives CDR1 SNHLY, CDR2 FYNNEI. The CDR3 DNA sequence: TGTGCCAGCAGTGGGGACAGGGGCAATCAGCCCCAGCATTTT. Encoded protein: CASSGDRGNQPQHF.

CDR3 nucleotide sequence: TGTGCCAGTAGCAGCCGGGGGGGCCTATACAATGAGCAGTTCTTC. Amino acid sequence: CASSSRGGLYNEQFF. The rearrangement uses TRBV19 and TRBJ2-1, with 8 bases fitting TRBD2. The ends lost 6 bases at V and 4 bases at J; junction bases unmatched: 8. Germline CDR1 reads LNHDA; CDR2 reads SQIVND (reference sequence). CDR3 length: 15 amino acids. Variable domain in full (rest from reference TRBV19 and TRBJ2-1): DGGITQSPKYLFRKEGQNVTLSCEQNLNHDAMYWYRQDPGQGLRLIYYSQIVNDFQKGDIAEGYSVSREKKESFPLTVTSAQKNPTAFYLCASSSRGGLYNEQFFGPGTRLTVL.